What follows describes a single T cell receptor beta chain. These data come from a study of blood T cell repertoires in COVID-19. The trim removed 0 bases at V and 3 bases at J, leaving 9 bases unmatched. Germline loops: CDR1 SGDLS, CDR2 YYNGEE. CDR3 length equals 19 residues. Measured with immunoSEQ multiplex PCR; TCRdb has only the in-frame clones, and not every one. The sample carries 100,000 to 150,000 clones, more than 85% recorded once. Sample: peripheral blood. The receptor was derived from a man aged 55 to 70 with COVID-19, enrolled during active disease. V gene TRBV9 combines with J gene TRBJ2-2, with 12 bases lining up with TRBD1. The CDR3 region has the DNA TGTGCCAGCAGCGTAGATGAAGCAGGGACAGGGGGCTACACCGGGGAGCTGTTTTTT. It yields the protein CASSVDEAGTGGYTGELFF.